What follows are 32 T cell receptor beta chains derived from one specimen sequenced in a study of control samples from healthy donors and cancer patients. Assay: immunoSEQ multiplex PCR; the TCRdb copy retains only in-frame clones and omits some. The sample has fewer than 70,000 clones; 90% to 95% are singletons. The sample consisted of blood. These receptors were collected from a man younger than 45 in good health.

The chain employs TRBV5-1 and TRBJ2-1, with D tentatively TRBD2 (6 bases). CDR3 length equals 16 residues. Per the germline V gene, CDR1 is SGHRS and CDR2 is YFSETQ. Trimming removed 0 bases at V and 6 bases at J, with 16 bases between. DNA of the CDR3: TGCGCCAGCAGCTTGGTTGTTGGCGGAGCGGGCAATGAGCAGTTCTTC. It yields the protein CASSLVVGGAGNEQFF.

The J gene is TRBJ2-1, the V gene TRBV4-2, with TRBD2 matching 7 bases. The CDR3 covers 16 residues. Germline lookup yields CDR1 LGHNA and CDR2 YNFKEQ. V shed 1 base and J 4 bases; nucleotides not matched to a gene: 7. The CDR3 sequence is CASSQASGGSYNEQFF. As DNA, the CDR3 is TGTGCCAGCAGCCAAGCATCGGGGGGATCTTACAATGAGCAGTTCTTC.

This clone has only a few counts. V and J are TRBV6-5 and TRBJ2-7, with a weak D call TRBD1 (6 bases). The CDR3 sequence is 15 residues long. V was shortened by 6 bases and J by 3 bases, with 18 bases between the two germline ends. Germline loops: CDR1 MNHEY, CDR2 SVGAGI. CDR3 sequence: CASSDTGSLRYEQYF. The CDR3 DNA follows: TGTGCCAGCAGCGATACAGGGTCCCTTCGCTACGAGCAGTACTTC.

CDR3 region: CASSLFLRPGTEAFF. The CDR3 coding sequence is TGTGCCAGCAGTTTATTTCTTCGTCCTGGCACTGAAGCTTTCTTT. The chain couples TRBV28 to TRBJ1-1; D not certain. Germline CDR1 and CDR2: MDHEN and SYDVKM. The CDR3 sequence is 15 residues long. V was cut by 1 base and J by 4 bases, with 13 bases left in between.

The rearrangement joins TRBV19 to TRBJ2-7; D gene uncertain. The V gene's germline CDR1 is LNHDA and CDR2 SQIVND (reference sequence). This CDR3 spans 14 amino acids. V was shortened by 1 base and J by 5 bases, with 12 bases between the two germline ends. The CDR3 sequence is CASSIVDRLHEQYF. The CDR3 DNA is TGTGCCAGTAGTATAGTGGACCGATTACACGAGCAGTACTTC.

The chain recombines TRBV27 with TRBJ2-1; 12 nucleotides align to TRBD2. Germline V gene data show CDR1 as MNHEY and CDR2 as SMNVEV (reference sequence). This CDR3 spans 18 amino acids. With V trimmed by 5 bases and J by 7 bases, 15 bases remained unmatched. CDR3 protein: CASSPPPKTSGSLNEQFF. In DNA form, the CDR3 reads TGTGCCAGCAGTCCTCCCCCTAAGACTAGCGGGAGTCTAAATGAGCAGTTCTTC.

V is TRBV6-5 and J is TRBJ1-2; D gene unclear. The CDR3 has 13 amino acids. CDR1 is MNHEY and CDR2 is SVGAGI in the germline V gene. Deletions cut 6 bases from V and 4 bases from J, with 12 bases between. This CDR3 reads CASSGPAGYGYTF. The CDR3 DNA sequence: TGTGCCAGCAGCGGCCCCGCGGGCTATGGCTACACCTTC.

The V gene is TRBV2, the J gene TRBJ1-5; no clear D gene. The CDR3 is 14 residues long. Germline CDR1 and CDR2: SNHLY and FYNNEI. Trimming removed 7 bases from V and 6 bases from J, with 16 bases in between. The CDR3 sequence: CASMKEIHGQPQHF. CDR3 DNA: TGTGCCAGCATGAAGGAGATCCACGGTCAGCCCCAGCATTTT.

This chain uses TRBV7-2 with TRBJ1-2; no clear D. V was cut by 5 bases and J by 2 bases, with 6 bases left in between. The CDR3 is 12 residues long. The germline gives CDR1 SGHTA, CDR2 FQGNSA. The CDR3 nucleotides read TGTGCCAGCAGCCCTGAGAACTATGGCTACACCTTC. It translates to CASSPENYGYTF.

The V gene is TRBV30, the J gene TRBJ2-1; 8 positions agree with TRBD2. The junction had 6 bases not matched to a gene; V was cut back by 2 bases and J by 3 bases. CDR1 and CDR2 (germline): GTSNPN, SVGIG (reference sequence). The CDR3 extends over 15 amino acids. CDR3 nucleotide sequence: TGTGCCTGGAGTTCGGGGGGGGCAAGCTACAATGAGCAGTTCTTC. Residues: CAWSSGGASYNEQFF.

This sequence joins TRBV27 and TRBJ1-1; TRBD1 matches at 7 bases. Germline CDR1 reads MNHEY; CDR2 reads SMNVEV (reference sequence). Unmatched junction bases numbered 5, after V lost 6 bases and J lost 4 bases. The CDR3 covers 13 residues. The CDR3 protein is CASRPGQITEAFF. CDR3 bases: TGTGCCAGCAGACCGGGACAGATCACTGAAGCTTTCTTT.

The rearrangement links TRBV19 to TRBJ1-1; unclear D gene. CDR3 length equals 12 residues. V dropped 7 bases and J dropped 7 bases, with 13 bases sitting between them. Germline V gene data show CDR1 as LNHDA and CDR2 as SQIVND (reference sequence). CDR3 in amino acids: CASTQAGFEAFF. CDR3 DNA sequence: TGTGCCAGTACTCAGGCGGGGTTTGAAGCTTTCTTT.

This sequence joins TRBV5-4 and TRBJ2-1; D is uncertain. The CDR3 contains 14 residues. Germline CDR1 is SGHNT and CDR2 is YYREEE (reference sequence). The V gene lost 0 bases and the J gene lost 7 bases, with 11 bases spanning the gap. The CDR3 spells CASSLAGRENEQFF. The CDR3 DNA follows: TGTGCCAGCAGCTTGGCCGGAAGGGAAAATGAGCAGTTCTTC.

The genes are TRBV5-1 and TRBJ2-2; D might be TRBD2 (5 bases). CDR3 length: 14 amino acids. Germline-derived CDR1 and CDR2 are SGHRS and YFSETQ. V was trimmed by 3 bases and J by 2 bases, leaving 8 bases between them. The CDR3 here is CASSSSRNTGELFF. The CDR3, as DNA: TGCGCCAGCAGCTCTAGCAGAAACACCGGGGAGCTGTTTTTT. The full variable domain, its missing parts supplied by reference TRBV5-1 and TRBJ2-2, is KAGVTQTPRYLIKTRGQQVTLSCSPISGHRSVSWYQQTPGQGLQFLFEYFSETQRNKGNFPGRFSGRQFSNSRSEMNVSTLELGDSALYLCASSSSRNTGELFFGEGSRLTVL.

This chain connects TRBV7-2 to TRBJ1-1; D is possibly TRBD1 (5 bases). CDR1 is SGHTA, CDR2 FQGNSA, per germline. V dropped 2 bases and J dropped 1 base, with 8 bases sitting between them. The CDR3 runs to 14 residues. In DNA, the CDR3 is TGTGCCAGCAGCTTAATCGGGGGGAACACTGAAGCTTTCTTT. This gives the protein CASSLIGGNTEAFF.

This chain uses TRBV28 with TRBJ1-1; a weak D match, TRBD1 (6 bases). This CDR3 comprises 15 residues. V gave up 7 bases and J gave up 7 bases, with 22 bases separating them. CDR1 is MDHEN, CDR2 SYDVKM, per germline. Here the CDR3 reads CASTGAVWGASEAFF. The DNA of the CDR3 is TGTGCCAGCACGGGGGCAGTTTGGGGGGCCAGTGAAGCTTTCTTT. The variable domain in full, completed from reference TRBV28 and TRBJ1-1, reads DVKVTQSSRYLVKRTGEKVFLECVQDMDHENMFWYRQDPGLGLRLIYFSYDVKMKEKGDIPEGYSVSREKKERFSLILESASTNQTSMYLCASTGAVWGASEAFFGQGTRLTVV.

The J gene is TRBJ2-7, the V gene TRBV7-9; 10 nucleotides agree with TRBD2. The J segment lost 2 bases and the V segment lost 5 bases, leaving 9 bases of the junction unmatched. The germline gives CDR1 SEHNR, CDR2 FQNEAQ (reference sequence). This CDR3 has 16 amino acids. The CDR3 protein is CASSPPSGRETYEQYF. DNA for the CDR3: TGTGCCAGCAGCCCCCCTAGCGGGAGAGAGACCTACGAGCAGTACTTC.

The chain combines TRBV7-2 with TRBJ2-1; 8 bases align to TRBD2. CDR3 length: 12 amino acids. Trimming took 7 bases from V and 9 from J; bases not matched to a gene: 5. CDR1 is SGHTA and CDR2 is FQGNSA in the germline V gene. The CDR3 sequence: CASTNSGIEQFF. The DNA for the CDR3 is TGTGCCAGCACCAATAGCGGGATTGAGCAGTTCTTC.

This sequence joins TRBV4-1 and TRBJ2-3, with unresolved D. The V end was cut by 4 bases, the J end by 0 bases, with 14 bases between. CDR3 length equals 16 residues. Germline lookup yields CDR1 MGHRA and CDR2 YSYEKL. In nucleotides, the CDR3 is TGCGCCAGCAGCCGGACCCCGCTAGAGAGCACAGATACGCAGTATTTT. This encodes CASSRTPLESTDTQYF.

The J gene is TRBJ1-5, the V gene TRBV27; unclear D gene. The germline V gene encodes CDR1 MNHEY and CDR2 SMNVEV (reference sequence). The CDR3 sequence is 15 residues long. Trimming pared 1 base from V and 5 bases from J, leaving 12 bases between. The CDR3 reads CASSLFGVRDQPQHF. CDR3 coding DNA: TGTGCCAGCAGTTTATTCGGGGTCCGGGATCAGCCCCAGCATTTT.

The J gene is TRBJ2-3, the V gene TRBV4-2; D is unclear. The CDR3 has 14 residues. From germline, CDR1 is LGHNA and CDR2 YNFKEQ. V dropped 4 bases and J dropped 4 bases, with 12 bases sitting between them. In DNA, the CDR3 is TGTGCCAGCAGCCCCCGGCCTGGGGCAGATACGCAGTATTTT. It codes for CASSPRPGADTQYF.

This chain uses TRBV9 with TRBJ1-5, with 7 nucleotides matching TRBD1. CDR1 and CDR2 from the germline V gene are SGDLS and YYNGEE. The CDR3 consists of 15 residues. Unmatched junction bases numbered 4, after V lost 3 bases and J lost 1 base. CDR3 nucleotide sequence: TGTGCCAGCAGCGCAGAGGGACAGAGCAATCAGCCCCAGCATTTT. It is translated as CASSAEGQSNQPQHF.

This clone was observed a few times. The chain carries TRBV11-1 and TRBJ1-2; TRBD1 matches at 7 bases. CDR1 is SGHAT and CDR2 is FQDESV in the germline V gene (reference sequence). With 6 bases clipped from V and 2 bases from J, the junction kept 12 bases outside the gene matches. This CDR3 spans 16 amino acids. The CDR3 region is CASRSITGDLNYGYTF. CDR3 DNA sequence: TGTGCCAGCAGGTCCATTACAGGGGATTTAAACTATGGCTACACCTTC.

This rearrangement joins TRBV28 to TRBJ1-1, with unresolved D. V gave up 3 bases and J gave up 1 base, with 9 bases separating them. The CDR3 is 14 residues long. Per the germline V gene, CDR1 is MDHEN and CDR2 is SYDVKM. The CDR3 DNA follows: TGTGCCAGCAGTTTTGCCTCTACGAACACTGAAGCTTTCTTT. Protein sequence: CASSFASTNTEAFF.

This clone was counted a single time. This sequence joins TRBV19 and TRBJ2-7, with 9 bases that match TRBD2. Germline V gives CDR1 LNHDA, CDR2 SQIVND (reference sequence). The CDR3 runs 15 residues. V shed 5 bases and J 0 bases; nucleotides not matched to a gene: 5. CDR3 nucleotide sequence: TGTGCCAGTAGTGAGGCGGGAGGGAGCTCCTACGAGCAGTACTTC. This translates into CASSEAGGSSYEQYF.

The chain joins TRBV19 to TRBJ1-6; D is perhaps TRBD1 (5 bases). V was clipped by 4 bases and J by 7 bases, with 11 bases between them. The CDR3 covers 14 residues. The germline V gene has CDR1 LNHDA and CDR2 SQIVND (reference sequence). This chain's CDR3 is CASSRGTENSPLHF. In nucleotides, the CDR3 is TGTGCCAGTAGTAGAGGGACGGAGAATTCACCCCTCCACTTT.

The gene calls are TRBV5-1 and TRBJ2-1; D unresolved. The germline gives CDR1 SGHRS, CDR2 YFSETQ. The CDR3 is 12 residues long. V was trimmed by 5 bases and J by 4 bases, leaving 7 bases between them. In nucleotides, the CDR3 is TGCGCCAGCAGTGAGCAGTACAATGAGCAGTTCTTC. Amino acid sequence: CASSEQYNEQFF.

This sequence joins TRBV5-1 and TRBJ2-7; no clear D. V was pared by 2 bases and J by 0 bases, with 15 bases between. The CDR3 length is 16 residues. Germline V lookup: CDR1 SGHRS, CDR2 YFSETQ. CDR3 sequence reads: CASSFLNPGGSYEQYF. CDR3 DNA: TGCGCCAGCAGCTTTCTTAACCCCGGCGGCTCCTACGAGCAGTACTTC.

The V call is TRBV27, the J call TRBJ1-1, with a weak D call TRBD1 (5 bases). Germline V lookup: CDR1 MNHEY, CDR2 SMNVEV (reference sequence). The CDR3 runs to 12 residues. Between the trimmed V and J ends, which lost 7 bases and 1 base, there was a span of 7 bases. This CDR3 is CASTGRNTEAFF. The DNA for the CDR3 is TGTGCCAGCACAGGGCGGAACACTGAAGCTTTCTTT.

This chain uses TRBV24-1 with TRBJ1-5, with a tentative D call TRBD1 (5 bases). Trimming removed 4 bases at V and 0 bases at J, with 12 bases between. The CDR3 totals 16 residues. Germline V gives CDR1 KGHDR, CDR2 SFDVKD. CDR3 coding DNA: TGTGCCACCAGTGACCCCGGGGGAGGTAGCAATCAGCCCCAGCATTTT. The encoded protein is CATSDPGGGSNQPQHF.

The rearrangement uses TRBV9 and TRBJ2-3; 10 positions agree with TRBD2. Germline CDR1 is SGDLS and CDR2 is YYNGEE. CDR3 length: 15 amino acids. The V gene end was trimmed by 7 bases and the J gene end by 4 bases; junction bases not matched to a gene: 9. CDR3 sequence reads: CASGRASGSADTQYF. The CDR3 nucleotides are TGTGCCAGCGGAAGGGCTAGCGGGAGCGCAGATACGCAGTATTTT. Combining the CDR3 with reference TRBV9 and TRBJ2-3 gives the whole variable domain DSGVTQTPKHLITATGQRVTLRCSPRSGDLSVYWYQQSLDQGLQFLIQYYNGEERAKGNILERFSAQQFPDLHSELNLSSLELGDSALYFCASGRASGSADTQYFGPGTRLTVL.

This chain uses TRBV11-2 with TRBJ1-2; possible D gene TRBD1, 5 bases. The CDR3 consists of 13 residues. V was pared by 8 bases and J by 4 bases, with 14 bases between. Germline CDR1 reads SGHAT; CDR2 reads FQNNGV. The CDR3 loop is CASHGPGSYGYTF. CDR3 sequence (DNA): TGTGCCAGCCACGGCCCAGGGAGCTATGGCTACACCTTC.